One T cell receptor (beta chain) is described in this entry. Its antigen is currently unknown. Every patient relapsed after autologous stem cell transplantation, and brentuximab vedotin exposure varied. Germline values: CDR1 SNHLY, CDR2 FYNNEI. The CDR3 spans 17 residues. V trimming: 0 bases; J trimming: 2 bases; junction bases outside the gene matches: 9. Clones were read by immunoSEQ multiplex PCR, and TCRdb kept only the in-frame ones, dropping some. The sample consists of some 23,000 clones, under 90% of them appearing once. This sample is part of a study of PD-1 blockade in classical Hodgkin lymphoma. Study in general: Patients were infused with nivolumab 3 mg/kg every 2 weeks. Study-wide points: Researchers reported that CD4+ TCR diversity, though not CD8+, rose significantly by C4D1.

The material sequenced was peripheral blood mononuclear cells (PBMCs), taken before the second cycle of nivolumab. V is TRBV2 and J is TRBJ1-2; 7 bases are shared with TRBD1. The source of this sequence is a human donor with classical Hodgkin lymphoma. CDR3 amino acids: CASSEAQVDRANYGYTF. Written as DNA, the CDR3 is TGTGCCAGCAGTGAAGCTCAGGTCGACAGGGCGAACTATGGCTACACCTTC.